This TCR beta chain derives from a study of CD8+ T cells in alopecia areata. Treatment defined: oral pan-JAK inhibitor, 5-10 mg twice daily. Germline values: CDR1 SGHNT, CDR2 YYREEE (reference sequence). V was shortened by 1 base and J by 7 bases, with 12 bases between the two germline ends. The CDR3 runs 15 residues. Isolated RNA was reverse transcribed into cDNA used as the sequencing template. This table comes from immunoSEQ multiplex PCR, and its TCRdb copy is limited to in-frame clones, with some not included. The table lists over 250,000 clones, approximately 60% of them singletons. The V call is TRBV5-4, the J call TRBJ1-6; perhaps TRBD1 as D (5 bases). The TCR originated in a human donor with alopecia areata. The specimen comprised CD4+ T cells sorted from blood, sampled around week 53, from a patient treated with tofacitinib. The CDR3 nucleotides read TGTGCCAGCAGCTTGTGGGGGGGGAGGAATTCACCCCTCCACTTT. Its translation: CASSLWGGRNSPLHF.